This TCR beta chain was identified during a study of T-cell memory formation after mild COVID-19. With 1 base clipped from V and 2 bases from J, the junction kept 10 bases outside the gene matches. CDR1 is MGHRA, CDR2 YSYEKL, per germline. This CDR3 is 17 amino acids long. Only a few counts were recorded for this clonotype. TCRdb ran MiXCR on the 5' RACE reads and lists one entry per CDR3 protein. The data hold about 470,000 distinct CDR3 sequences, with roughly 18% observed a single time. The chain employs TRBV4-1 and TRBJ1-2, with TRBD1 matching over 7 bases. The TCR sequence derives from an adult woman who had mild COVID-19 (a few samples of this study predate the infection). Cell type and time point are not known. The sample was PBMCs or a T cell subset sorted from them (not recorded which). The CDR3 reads CASSQVGKDRKNYGYTF. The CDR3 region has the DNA TGCGCCAGCAGCCAAGTTGGGAAGGACAGGAAGAACTATGGCTACACCTTC.